One sample yielded the 16 T cell receptor beta chains listed below, sequenced in a study of OX40 agonist ivuxolimab in advanced cancers. Data came from immunoSEQ multiplex PCR; TCRdb stores just in-frame clones and leaves some out. Here the sample spans roughly 19,000 clones, roughly 80% being singletons. The material was CD4+ or CD8+ T cells sorted from blood, obtained in a trial of the OX40 agonist ivuxolimab. The receptors shown here come from an adult with an advanced solid tumor such as melanoma, head and neck, liver or kidney cancer.

The chain uses TRBV5-6 and TRBJ2-7, with D perhaps TRBD1 (5 bases). Trimming took 1 base from V and 5 from J, leaving 13 bases between them. The CDR3 sequence is 14 residues long. The germline V gene has CDR1 SGHDT and CDR2 YYEEEE. CDR3 loop: CASSLWAGFNEQYF. The CDR3 bases are TGTGCCAGCAGCTTGTGGGCAGGGTTTAACGAGCAGTACTTC.

This rearrangement joins TRBV29-1 to TRBJ1-2; tentative D call: TRBD1 (6 bases). The CDR3 has 13 amino acids. V shed 4 bases and J shed 2 bases, with 11 bases lying between them. Germline V CDR1 and CDR2: SQVTM, ANQGSEA. The CDR3 loop is CSVGNRDNYGYTF. The CDR3 coding sequence is TGCAGCGTTGGGAACAGGGACAACTATGGCTACACCTTC.

This clone was seen just once. The chain combines TRBV7-2 with TRBJ2-5; 10 nucleotides agree with TRBD1. This CDR3 contains 14 residues. The V segment lost 5 bases and the J segment 4 bases; nucleotides outside the gene matches: 4. Germline CDR1 is SGHTA and CDR2 is FQGNSA. In DNA form, the CDR3 reads TGTGCCAGCAGCCAGGGACAGGGGCGAGAGACCCAGTACTTC. This translates into CASSQGQGRETQYF.

The chain recombines TRBV29-1 with TRBJ2-5, with 10 bases lining up with TRBD1. The CDR3 spans 14 residues. The ends lost 4 bases at V and 5 bases at J; junction bases unmatched: 7. The germline gives CDR1 SQVTM, CDR2 ANQGSEA. The CDR3 loop is CSVGRDRGGETQYF. The CDR3 nucleotides are TGCAGCGTTGGCCGGGACAGGGGAGGTGAGACCCAGTACTTC.

This chain joins TRBV5-4 and TRBJ2-5; TRBD1 or TRBD2 may be the D gene (5 bases each). TRBJ2-7 explains the end of the DNA better; the J call may be wrong. Looked up from germline, CDR1 is SGHNT and CDR2 is YYREEE (reference sequence). This CDR3 comprises 14 residues. CDR3 residues: CASSLDIGDHEQYF. The CDR3 bases are TGTGCCAGCAGCTTGGACATAGGGGACCACGAGCAGTACTTC.

The gene calls are TRBV19 and TRBJ2-5; D is unclear. This CDR3 has 18 amino acids. V lost 6 bases and J lost 2, with 25 bases in between. Germline assignment: CDR1 LNHDA and CDR2 SQIVND (reference sequence). CDR3 nucleotide sequence: TGTGCCAGTAGACCACTCCACCGCTCCGGCCAGAGACAAGAGACCCAGTACTTC. This sequence encodes CASRPLHRSGQRQETQYF.

The gene calls are TRBV6-5 and TRBJ2-7, with a tentative D call TRBD2 (6 bases). CDR3 size: 12 residues. Germline CDR1 MNHEY, CDR2 SVGAGI. With 4 bases removed from V and 3 bases from J, the gap between germline ends came to 7 bases. CDR3 in amino acids: CASSSGLYEQYF. Here the CDR3 DNA reads TGTGCCAGCAGTTCGGGACTCTACGAGCAGTACTTC.

CDR3: CASSQDLNGQLYEQYF. The DNA for the CDR3 is TGTGCCAGCAGCCAAGATCTTAACGGACAGCTTTACGAGCAGTACTTC. This chain uses TRBV4-2 with TRBJ2-7, with D possibly being TRBD1 (6 bases). Trimming shortened V by 0 bases and J by 4 bases, and 16 bases separated the two germline ends. CDR1 and CDR2 from the germline V gene are LGHNA and YNFKEQ. This CDR3 region has 16 residues.

The V call is TRBV5-8, the J call TRBJ2-3, with 9 bases matching TRBD1. This CDR3 contains 16 residues. In germline, CDR1 is SGHTS, CDR2 YDEGEE. V gave up 4 bases and J gave up 5 bases; unmatched junction bases: 11. The CDR3, as DNA: TGTGCCAGCAGCGCCCCCGGGACAGGGTTACGAGATACGCAGTATTTT. As protein: CASSAPGTGLRDTQYF.

This sequence joins TRBV11-2 and TRBJ2-7; D might be TRBD2 (6 bases). CDR1 and CDR2 from the germline V gene are SGHAT and FQNNGV. The V end lost 0 bases, the J end lost 7 bases, and 16 bases lay between the germline ends. The length of the CDR3 is 15 residues. The CDR3 DNA reads as TGTGCCAGCAGCTTAGAGGCGGGATACCTTGTAGAGCAGTACTTC. Amino acids: CASSLEAGYLVEQYF.

This chain links TRBV28 with TRBJ2-7; D remains unclear. The CDR3 contains 14 residues. The V gene lost 6 bases and the J gene lost 4 bases, with 16 bases spanning the gap. Germline-derived CDR1 and CDR2 are MDHEN and SYDVKM. CDR3 sequence reads: CASSLSQGQYEQYF. DNA of the CDR3: TGTGCCAGCAGCCTATCTCAAGGGCAGTACGAGCAGTACTTC.

This clone was detected only a few times. V usage is TRBV28 and J usage is TRBJ2-7; D is ambiguous. This CDR3 is 13 amino acids long. Germline assignment: CDR1 MDHEN and CDR2 SYDVKM. Trimming cost V 3 bases and J 2 bases, with 8 bases left between them. The CDR3, as DNA: TGTGCCAGCAGTTTTACAGAGCCCTACGAGCAGTACTTC. Its protein product is CASSFTEPYEQYF.

The chain joins TRBV28 to TRBJ1-3; unclear D gene. This CDR3 has 15 residues. Germline CDR1 is MDHEN and CDR2 is SYDVKM. Trimming cost V 3 bases and J 1 base, with 10 bases left between them. CDR3 coding DNA: TGTGCCAGCAGTTTCGGTGGTATTTCTGGAAACACCATATATTTT. It yields the protein CASSFGGISGNTIYF.

The chain links TRBV6-5 to TRBJ1-5; no reliable D call. V was shortened by 4 bases and J by 1 base, with 8 bases between the two germline ends. From germline, CDR1 is MNHEY and CDR2 SVGAGI. This CDR3 has 14 amino acids. The CDR3 region is CASSWGKSNQPQHF. The CDR3 DNA sequence: TGTGCCAGCAGTTGGGGAAAGAGCAATCAGCCCCAGCATTTT.

This clone was found a few times. The genes are TRBV30 and TRBJ2-1; 8 bases align to TRBD2. Trimming cost V 0 bases and J 9 bases; bases outside gene matches: 4. This CDR3 contains 13 residues. CDR1 GTSNPN and CDR2 SVGIG come from the germline V gene (reference sequence). CDR3 DNA: TGTGCCTGGAGTGTTCGAAGCGGGAGTGAGCAGTTCTTC. Translation: CAWSVRSGSEQFF. Drawing the rest from reference TRBV30 and TRBJ2-1, the complete variable domain is SQTIHQWPATLVQPVGSPLSLECTVEGTSNPNLYWYRQAAGRGLQLLFYSVGIGQISSEVPQNLSASRPQDRQFILSSKKLLLSDSGFYLCAWSVRSGSEQFFGPGTRLTVL.

The rearrangement uses TRBV19 and TRBJ1-5; D is undetermined. The CDR3 spans 14 residues. Trimming pared 7 bases from V and 2 bases from J, leaving 12 bases between. The germline V gene has CDR1 LNHDA and CDR2 SQIVND (reference sequence). CDR3 coding DNA: TGTGCCAGTACCTTACATGGGGGCAATCAGCCCCAGCATTTT. Translating it yields CASTLHGGNQPQHF.